These 9 T cell receptor beta chains were all obtained from the same sample, sequenced in a study of memory CD4+ T cells and cytomegalovirus serostatus. The sort gate was single viable CD3+CD4+CD8-CD45RO+ cells for memory CD4+ T cells. Using immunoSEQ multiplex PCR, the repertoire was profiled, and TCRdb retains in-frame clones only, with some absent. The table has 75,000 to 95,000 clones, approximately 80% seen once; the top ten hold around 0.78%. Material: memory CD4+ T cells from blood. The receptors stem from an adult in good health and CMV-seronegative.

The CDR3 reads CAGGDQETQYF. The CDR3 bases are TGTGCGGGAGGGGACCAAGAGACCCAGTACTTC. The chain is built from TRBV30 and TRBJ2-5; 7 nucleotides match TRBD2. Germline V lookup: CDR1 GTSNPN, CDR2 SVGIG (reference sequence). The CDR3 length is 11 residues.

CDR3 residues: CSAATGIEAFF. CDR3 DNA sequence: TGCAGTGCTGCCACAGGGATTGAGGCTTTCTTT. The J gene is TRBJ1-1, the V gene TRBV20-1, with a possible D match to TRBD1 (6 bases). Germline CDR1 and CDR2: DFQATT and SNEGSKA (reference sequence). The V end lost 5 bases, the J end lost 11 bases, and 15 bases lay between the germline ends. The CDR3 is made up of 11 amino acids.

This chain uses TRBV4-2 with TRBJ1-1, with D uncertain. V was shortened by 1 base and J by 7 bases, with 13 bases between the two germline ends. This CDR3 contains 14 residues. CDR1 and CDR2 (germline): LGHNA, YNFKEQ. The chain's CDR3 is CASSQGAGGLEAFF. The CDR3 coding sequence is TGTGCCAGCAGCCAAGGCGCCGGCGGACTTGAAGCTTTCTTT.

The chain joins TRBV6-1 to TRBJ2-7; D is undetermined. From germline, CDR1 is MNHNS and CDR2 SASEGT. Trimming took 2 bases from V and 0 from J, leaving 17 bases between them. This CDR3 has 17 residues. CDR3 protein: CASSEPWPPTSSYEQYF. The CDR3 nucleotides read TGTGCCAGCAGTGAACCCTGGCCTCCGACGAGCTCCTACGAGCAGTACTTC.

V is TRBV6-1 and J is TRBJ1-2; D may be TRBD1 (5 bases). The length of the CDR3 is 15 residues. Germline-derived CDR1 and CDR2 are MNHNS and SASEGT. V lost 0 bases, J lost 4 bases, and 12 bases lay in between. CDR3: CASSEAIGQAYGYTF. The CDR3 DNA reads TGTGCCAGCAGTGAAGCTATTGGACAAGCCTATGGCTACACCTTC.

This chain uses TRBV7-3 with TRBJ2-7; 7 bases align to TRBD1. Germline V lookup: CDR1 SGHTA, CDR2 FQGTGA. Unmatched junction bases numbered 12, after V lost 5 bases and J lost 5 bases. The length of the CDR3 is 15 residues. The CDR3 here is CASSPHRGAENEQYF. Here the CDR3 DNA reads TGTGCCAGCAGCCCGCACAGGGGTGCGGAAAACGAGCAGTACTTC. The full variable domain, completed using reference TRBV7-3 and TRBJ2-7, is GAGVSQTPSNKVTEKGKYVELRCDPISGHTALYWYRQSLGQGPEFLIYFQGTGAADDSGLPNDRFFAVRPEGSVSTLKIQRTERGDSAVYLCASSPHRGAENEQYFGPGTRLTVT.

The chain uses TRBV20-1 and TRBJ1-1, with D hard to call. Germline CDR1 is DFQATT and CDR2 is SNEGSKA (reference sequence). The CDR3 consists of 11 residues. Trimming stripped 8 bases from V and 0 bases from J, with 7 bases between. CDR3: CSSTVNTEAFF. For the CDR3, the DNA is TGCAGTTCAACAGTGAACACTGAAGCTTTCTTT.

The chain couples TRBV19 to TRBJ1-5; unclear D gene. Per germline, CDR1 LNHDA and CDR2 SQIVND (reference sequence). This CDR3 contains 15 residues. With 7 bases removed from V and 0 bases from J, the gap between germline ends came to 13 bases. The CDR3 sequence: CASNDQHGSNQPQHF. Here the CDR3 DNA reads TGTGCCAGTAATGACCAGCACGGTAGCAATCAGCCCCAGCATTTT.

The chain has TRBV9 and TRBJ2-3, with D possibly matching TRBD1 (5 bases). Deletions cut 0 bases from V and 2 bases from J, with 13 bases between. This CDR3 is built from 16 residues. CDR1 is SGDLS, CDR2 YYNGEE, per germline. CDR3: CASSVARQGYTDTQYF. CDR3 coding DNA: TGTGCCAGCAGCGTAGCTCGGCAGGGATACACAGATACGCAGTATTTT.